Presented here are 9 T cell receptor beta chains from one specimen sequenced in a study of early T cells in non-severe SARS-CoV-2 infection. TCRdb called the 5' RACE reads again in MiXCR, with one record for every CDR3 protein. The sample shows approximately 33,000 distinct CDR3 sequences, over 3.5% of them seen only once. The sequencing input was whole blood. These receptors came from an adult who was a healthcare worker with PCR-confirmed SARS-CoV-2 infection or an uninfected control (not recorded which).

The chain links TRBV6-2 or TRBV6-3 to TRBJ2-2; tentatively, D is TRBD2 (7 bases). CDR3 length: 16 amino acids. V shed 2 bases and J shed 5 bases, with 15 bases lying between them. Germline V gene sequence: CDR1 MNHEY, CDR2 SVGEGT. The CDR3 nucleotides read TGTGCCAGCAGTTACCCGGGGGGCGCGGGGACCGGGGAGCTGTTTTTT. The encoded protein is CASSYPGGAGTGELFF.

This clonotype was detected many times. CDR3: CAISDGSIEAFF. In nucleotides, the CDR3 is TGTGCCATCAGTGACGGCTCGATTGAAGCTTTCTTT. This chain links TRBV10-3 with TRBJ1-1; unclear D gene. The CDR3 is 12 amino acids. The germline V and J ends were trimmed by 3 bases and 7 bases, with 9 bases remaining between them. Germline CDR1 and CDR2: ENHRY and SYGVKD.

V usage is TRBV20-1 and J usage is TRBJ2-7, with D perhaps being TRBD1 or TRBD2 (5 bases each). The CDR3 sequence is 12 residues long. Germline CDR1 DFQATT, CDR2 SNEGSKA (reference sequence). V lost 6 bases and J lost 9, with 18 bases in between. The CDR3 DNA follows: TGCAGTGCAAGGGACGGGTCTACGAGGCAGTACTTC. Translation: CSARDGSTRQYF.

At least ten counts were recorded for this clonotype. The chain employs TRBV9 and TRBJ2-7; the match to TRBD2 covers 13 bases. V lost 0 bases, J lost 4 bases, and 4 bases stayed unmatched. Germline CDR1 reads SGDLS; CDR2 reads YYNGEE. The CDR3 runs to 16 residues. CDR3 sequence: CASSVGLAGGGYEQYF. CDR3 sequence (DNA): TGTGCCAGCAGCGTAGGACTAGCGGGAGGAGGATACGAGCAGTACTTC.

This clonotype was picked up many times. In DNA form, the CDR3 reads TGTGCCAGCAGTTACGTAGACACGTACGAGCAGTACGTC. Residues: CASSYVDTYEQYV. This chain uses TRBV6-5 with TRBJ2-7; D gene uncertain. The V gene's germline CDR1 is MNHEY and CDR2 SVGAGI. V lost 2 bases to trimming and J lost 4 bases, with 9 bases between them. The CDR3 has 13 residues.

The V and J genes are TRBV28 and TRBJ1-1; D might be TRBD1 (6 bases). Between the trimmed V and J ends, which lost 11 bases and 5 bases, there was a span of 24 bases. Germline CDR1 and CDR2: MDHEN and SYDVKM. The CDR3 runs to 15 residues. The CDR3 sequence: CALAKPGTSKTEAFF. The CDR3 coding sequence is TGTGCCCTGGCCAAACCCGGGACAAGTAAGACTGAAGCTTTCTTT.

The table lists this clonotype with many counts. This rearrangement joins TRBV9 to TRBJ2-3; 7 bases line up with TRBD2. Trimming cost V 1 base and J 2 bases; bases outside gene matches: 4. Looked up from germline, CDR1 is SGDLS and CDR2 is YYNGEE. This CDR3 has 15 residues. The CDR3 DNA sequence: TGTGCCAGCAGCGTATCGACTAGCTCCACAGATACGCAGTATTTT. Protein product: CASSVSTSSTDTQYF. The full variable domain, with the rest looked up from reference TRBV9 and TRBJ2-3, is DSGVTQTPKHLITATGQRVTLRCSPRSGDLSVYWYQQSLDQGLQFLIQYYNGEERAKGNILERFSAQQFPDLHSELNLSSLELGDSALYFCASSVSTSSTDTQYFGPGTRLTVL.

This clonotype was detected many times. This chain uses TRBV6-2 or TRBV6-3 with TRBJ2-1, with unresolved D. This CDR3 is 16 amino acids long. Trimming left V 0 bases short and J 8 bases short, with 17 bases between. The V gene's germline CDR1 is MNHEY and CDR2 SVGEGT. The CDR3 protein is CASSYSKGSPPYEQFF. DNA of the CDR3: TGTGCCAGCAGTTACTCGAAAGGTAGTCCGCCCTATGAGCAGTTCTTC.

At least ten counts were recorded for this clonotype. CDR3 sequence: CSALGYQTQYF. In DNA, the CDR3 is TGCAGTGCCCTTGGGTATCAGACCCAGTACTTC. This chain links TRBV20-1 with TRBJ2-5; no definite D call. This CDR3 comprises 11 residues. CDR1 and CDR2 (germline): DFQATT, SNEGSKA (reference sequence). The germline V and J ends were trimmed by 6 bases and 6 bases, with 11 bases remaining between them.